This record looks at one TCR beta chain sequence and its context. The antigen remains undetermined. Blood sampling was done at baseline, cycle 4 day 1, and cycle 7 day 1. The entry originates in a study of OX40 agonist ivuxolimab in advanced cancers. Study-wide context: Administration of intravenous ivuxolimab to patients occurred every 2 weeks at 0.01 to 10 mg/kg. Cohort: roughly 80% men, mean age about 60, aged about 23 to 80. Overall study findings and caveats: Both CD4+ and CD8+ T cell populations in blood had undergone clonal expansion by week 6 at 0.1 to 3.0 mg/kg.

Measured with immunoSEQ multiplex PCR; TCRdb has only the in-frame clones, and not every one. The table has 100,000 to 110,000 clones, about 89% seen once; the top ten hold about 0.15%. The sequence was collected from an adult with an advanced solid tumor such as melanoma, head and neck, liver or kidney cancer. This sample comprised CD4+ or CD8+ T cells sorted from blood, obtained in a trial of the OX40 agonist ivuxolimab.

The CDR3 spells CASSTGLAGVKSYEQYF. In nucleotides, the CDR3 is TGCGCCAGCAGCACGGGACTAGCGGGAGTTAAGTCCTACGAGCAGTACTTC. This rearrangement joins TRBV5-1 to TRBJ2-7; 14 bases line up with TRBD2. With V trimmed by 4 bases and J by 1 base, 7 bases remained unmatched. This CDR3 is built from 17 residues. The germline CDR1 and CDR2 sequences are SGHRS and YFSETQ.